Listed here are 23 T cell receptor beta chains from one sample, sequenced in a study of graft-versus-host responses after intestinal transplantation (TCRdb year 2021). Libraries were prepared through the immunoSEQ multiplex PCR assay. TCRdb retrieved this table from immuneACCESS and kept in-frame rearrangements only. Not all clones are present; in checked studies, unresolved V genes account for under half, and no reason is known for the remainder. The sample table records 98,000 or so clones; about 88% of these occur just once. More than 0.8% of the sample is held by the ten biggest clonotypes. Antigens for these TCRs are unknown. In light of the paper, this sample's time point label describes: cells obtained before transplantation from donor or recipient. Here the sequenced sample was unstimulated CD4+ T cells sorted from spleen or lymph node cells, taken before intestinal transplant. The receptors originated from a human donor who received an intestinal transplant.

This clone has more than one count but fewer than ten. The V call is TRBV5-4, the J call TRBJ1-6; D might be TRBD1 (5 bases). Germline assignment: CDR1 SGHNT and CDR2 YYREEE (reference sequence). The CDR3 has 14 residues. V was clipped by 3 bases and J by 10 bases, with 14 bases between them. This CDR3 is CASSSRDSLSPLHF. The CDR3 coding sequence is TGTGCCAGCAGCTCCCGCGACAGTCTATCACCCCTCCACTTT.

The genes are TRBV5-4 and TRBJ2-7, with 7 bases identical to TRBD1. CDR1 SGHNT and CDR2 YYREEE come from the germline V gene (reference sequence). J gave up 4 bases and V 4 bases, and 8 bases lay outside the gene matches. The CDR3 totals 14 residues. CDR3 sequence reads: CASSPGTANYEQYF. In nucleotides, the CDR3 is TGTGCCAGCAGCCCAGGGACAGCAAATTACGAGCAGTACTTC. Combining the CDR3 with reference TRBV5-4 and TRBJ2-7 gives the whole variable domain ETGVTQSPTHLIKTRGQQVTLRCSSQSGHNTVSWYQQALGQGPQFIFQYYREEENGRGNFPPRFSGLQFPNYSSELNVNALELDDSALYLCASSPGTANYEQYFGPGTRLTVT.

The gene calls are TRBV27 and TRBJ2-3; D gene unclear. This CDR3 is 14 amino acids long. Deletions cut 5 bases from V and 0 bases from J, with 9 bases between. Germline CDR1 is MNHEY and CDR2 is SMNVEV (reference sequence). The CDR3 is CASSTIASTDTQYF. The CDR3 DNA reads TGTGCCAGCAGTACCATAGCAAGCACAGATACGCAGTATTTT.

CDR3 sequence: CASSLTGTSASYEQYF. The CDR3 nucleotides are TGTGCCAGCAGCTTAACGGGGACTAGCGCCTCCTACGAGCAGTACTTC. The rearrangement uses TRBV7-3 and TRBJ2-7; TRBD2 aligns across 10 bases. This CDR3 is 16 amino acids long. CDR1 is SGHTA and CDR2 is FQGTGA in the germline V gene. Trimming cost V 0 bases and J 0 bases; bases outside gene matches: 2.

The V and J genes are TRBV2 and TRBJ1-3; TRBD1 matches at 8 bases. The germline gives CDR1 SNHLY, CDR2 FYNNEI. V shed 6 bases, J shed 3 bases, and the junction held 7 bases outside the gene matches. This CDR3 is 15 amino acids long. CDR3 in amino acids: CASSATGADGNTIYF. The DNA of the CDR3 is TGTGCCAGCAGCGCGACAGGGGCCGATGGAAACACCATATATTTT.

The chain employs TRBV6-5 and TRBJ1-2, with TRBD1 matching over 12 bases. The V segment lost 2 bases and the J segment 6 bases; nucleotides outside the gene matches: 4. The CDR3 is made up of 15 amino acids. Germline V gene lookup returns CDR1 MNHEY and CDR2 SVGAGI. CDR3 protein: CASSYPGQGAHGYTF. CDR3 DNA sequence: TGTGCCAGCAGTTACCCGGGACAGGGGGCGCATGGCTACACCTTC.

The V and J genes are TRBV6-5 and TRBJ1-1; 8 bases are a match to TRBD1. Germline V gene data show CDR1 as MNHEY and CDR2 as SVGAGI. This CDR3 comprises 14 residues. Unmatched junction bases numbered 12, after V lost 7 bases and J lost 8 bases. CDR3 residues: CASTLRTGLSEAFF. In DNA form, the CDR3 reads TGTGCCAGCACCCTCCGGACAGGGCTGTCCGAAGCTTTCTTT.

V and J are TRBV7-2 and TRBJ2-1, with D maybe TRBD1 (6 bases). The ends were cut back, 3 bases at V and 1 base at J, with 10 bases in the middle. Germline lookup yields CDR1 SGHTA and CDR2 FQGNSA. This CDR3 is built from 15 residues. The chain's CDR3 is CASSFGTQSYNEQFF. In DNA form, the CDR3 reads TGTGCCAGCAGCTTCGGGACACAGTCCTACAATGAGCAGTTCTTC.

This clone came up once. The J gene is TRBJ1-3, the V gene TRBV7-2; no firm D call. The CDR3 has 16 amino acids. Per the germline V gene, CDR1 is SGHTA and CDR2 is FQGNSA. Trimming took off 5 bases at V and 4 bases at J, with 18 bases between the two ends. This CDR3 is CASSPPVQTRGNTIYF. As DNA, the CDR3 is TGTGCCAGCAGCCCGCCGGTACAAACTCGAGGAAACACCATATATTTT.

The chain uses TRBV7-2 and TRBJ2-3, with D perhaps TRBD1 or TRBD2 (6 bases each). V gave up 2 bases and J gave up 2 bases, with 11 bases separating them. CDR3 length equals 15 residues. Per germline, CDR1 SGHTA and CDR2 FQGNSA. CDR3 in DNA: TGTGCCAGCAGCTTATTCGGGGGCTTCACAGATACGCAGTATTTT. Translating it yields CASSLFGGFTDTQYF.

V usage is TRBV5-1 and J usage is TRBJ2-6; D uncertain. Trimming shortened V by 4 bases and J by 2 bases, and 13 bases separated the two germline ends. CDR1 SGHRS and CDR2 YFSETQ come from the germline V gene. CDR3 size: 16 residues. DNA of the CDR3: TGCGCCAGCAGCGCGGACGGACGGGCTGGGGCCAACGTCCTGACTTTC. It yields the protein CASSADGRAGANVLTF.

This rearrangement joins TRBV4-1 to TRBJ1-1; D not certain. This CDR3 has 15 amino acids. Between the trimmed V and J ends, which lost 4 bases and 0 bases, there was a span of 12 bases. Germline CDR1 is MGHRA and CDR2 is YSYEKL. For the CDR3, the DNA is TGCGCCAGCAGCCCGCTGGGAATCATGAACACTGAAGCTTTCTTT. This encodes CASSPLGIMNTEAFF.

V and J are TRBV9 and TRBJ2-1, with TRBD1 identical over 9 bases. The CDR3 sequence is 18 residues long. The trim removed 4 bases at V and 3 bases at J, leaving 14 bases unmatched. Germline CDR1 is SGDLS and CDR2 is YYNGEE. CDR3 bases: TGTGCCAGCAGCCCCCGCCCGGGCGGGACAGGGCACTACAATGAGCAGTTCTTC. Protein sequence: CASSPRPGGTGHYNEQFF.

This chain links TRBV7-6 with TRBJ1-1; the D is unclear. The CDR3 extends over 13 amino acids. V lost 5 bases, J lost 0 bases, and 7 bases lay in between. Germline-derived CDR1 and CDR2 are SGHVS and FNYEAQ. CDR3 coding DNA: TGTGCCAGCAGCCTGGACCTGAACACTGAAGCTTTCTTT. Its translation: CASSLDLNTEAFF.

This chain uses TRBV30 with TRBJ1-1, with a tentative D call TRBD1 (5 bases). The V and J ends lost 5 bases and 0 bases respectively, with 7 bases between them. Germline V gene lookup returns CDR1 GTSNPN and CDR2 SVGIG (reference sequence). The CDR3 runs 12 residues. The chain's CDR3 is CAWDRLNTEAFF. In DNA form, the CDR3 reads TGTGCCTGGGACAGATTGAACACTGAAGCTTTCTTT.

V and J are TRBV6-5 and TRBJ1-3, with D tentatively TRBD1 (6 bases). V was cut by 6 bases and J by 6 bases, with 12 bases left in between. This CDR3 has 13 residues. Per germline, CDR1 MNHEY and CDR2 SVGAGI. The DNA for the CDR3 is TGTGCCAGCAGCGTACAGGGTGAAAACACCATATATTTT. It encodes CASSVQGENTIYF.

The V call is TRBV12-1, the J call TRBJ1-3; the table assigns TRBD1, which was not confirmed against the DNA. TRBV12-1 is a listed pseudogene. The CDR3 is made up of 16 amino acids. CDR3 residues: CASSLPGESSGNTIYF. The CDR3 nucleotides read TGTGCCAGCAGCTTACCAGGGGAGTCGTCTGGAAACACCATATATTTT.

This clone was detected once. The chain uses TRBV5-4 and TRBJ1-2, with TRBD1 matching 10 bases. The CDR3 contains 15 residues. With V trimmed by 4 bases and J by 6 bases, 9 bases remained unmatched. Germline V CDR1 and CDR2: SGHNT, YYREEE (reference sequence). The chain's CDR3 is CASSLRDRGSHGYTF. In DNA form, the CDR3 reads TGTGCCAGCAGCCTCCGGGACAGGGGTTCCCATGGCTACACCTTC.

The chain employs TRBV29-1 and TRBJ2-7; possibly TRBD2 for D (5 bases). V was clipped by 4 bases and J by 3 bases, with 7 bases between them. The CDR3 has 11 residues. The germline V gene has CDR1 SQVTM and CDR2 ANQGSEA. CDR3 protein: CSVGGLYEQYF. CDR3 sequence (DNA): TGCAGCGTTGGCGGGCTCTACGAGCAGTACTTC.

This chain joins TRBV5-6 and TRBJ2-5; D is ambiguous. This CDR3 contains 14 residues. The V end lost 4 bases, the J end lost 2 bases, and 12 bases lay between the germline ends. Germline-derived CDR1 and CDR2 are SGHDT and YYEEEE. The CDR3 nucleotides read TGTGCCAGCAGCACCCCGCGGCCTCAAGAGACCCAGTACTTC. It specifies CASSTPRPQETQYF.

This clone was counted only a few times. The V and J genes are TRBV2 and TRBJ1-4; D possibly corresponds to TRBD1 (5 bases). CDR3 length equals 14 residues. The V gene lost 5 bases and the J gene lost 7 bases, with 14 bases spanning the gap. Germline V gene lookup returns CDR1 SNHLY and CDR2 FYNNEI. The CDR3 DNA follows: TGTGCCAGCAGTTTCGACCACAGGTCTGAAAAACTGTTTTTT. This translates into CASSFDHRSEKLFF.

The chain has TRBV19 and TRBJ2-2; 10 positions match TRBD1. The CDR3 covers 15 residues. Germline CDR1 and CDR2: LNHDA and SQIVND (reference sequence). V lost 5 bases to trimming and J lost 4 bases; unmatched junction nucleotides: 4. CDR3 sequence (DNA): TGTGCCAGTAGTCTGGGACAGGGGATCACCGGGGAGCTGTTTTTT. It translates to CASSLGQGITGELFF.

The chain carries TRBV18 and TRBJ2-7; 8 nucleotides line up with TRBD2. Germline V gene lookup returns CDR1 KGHSH and CDR2 LQKENI. The trim removed 3 bases at V and 3 bases at J, leaving 4 bases unmatched. The CDR3 has 14 residues. This CDR3 reads CASSPGLGRYEQYF. The CDR3 DNA reads TGTGCCAGCTCACCGGGACTAGGACGCTACGAGCAGTACTTC.